The rows below give T cell receptor beta chains drawn from one sample of a study of Graves' ophthalmopathy and Graves' hyperthyroidism. Each CDR3 protein is one row after TCRdb ran MiXCR on the multiplex PCR reads. The sample includes roughly 610,000 distinct CDR3 sequences, about a fifth of them seen just once. Sequencing was done on a sample of peripheral blood. These receptor sequences come from a woman aged 18-35 years with stable Graves' hyperthyroidism. Some clones in this sample may be carry-over from other donors' samples. CDR3s include the opening cysteine and the closing phenylalanine or tryptophan. Each record gives: D gene, J gene, V gene, clone size, CDR3 DNA, CDR3 protein. D genes are given only for firm matches. Only part of the rows carry a size: once, few, many, or a class if the clone is expanded.

TRBD2 | TRBJ2-4 | TRBV20-1 | . | TGCAGTGCTAGAGATTATTGGCGGGGGGTGGGAGACATTCAGTACTTC | CSARDYWRGVGDIQYF
. | TRBJ1-5 | TRBV24-1 | . | TGTGCCACCAGTGGCGGAACAGGTACGGATCAGCCCCAGCATTTT | CATSGGTGTDQPQHF
TRBD1 | TRBJ1-1 | TRBV3-1 | . | TGTGCCAGCAGCCAAGATATCGGACAGGGGTCTTTCTTT | CASSQDIGQGSFF
TRBD2 | TRBJ2-3 | TRBV30 | . | TGTGCAATACAAAACGGGACTAATTATCTCACAGATACGCAGTATTTT | CAIQNGTNYLTDTQYF
TRBD1 | TRBJ1-1 | TRBV2 | many | TGTGCCAGCAACCGAGGCTATATGGACAGGAACCCCGGAGCTTTCTTT | CASNRGYMDRNPGAFF
TRBD2 | TRBJ2-5 | TRBV9 | many | TGTGCCAGCAGCGTAGGAAGGACTAGCGGGTCACAAGAGACCCAGTACTTC | CASSVGRTSGSQETQYF
TRBD1 | TRBJ2-7 | TRBV6-1 | . | TGTGCCAGCAGTCGAAAACCGGGACAGCCCTACGAGCAGTACTTC | CASSRKPGQPYEQYF
. | TRBJ1-1 | TRBV20-1 | . | TGCAGTGCTAGGGCCAGTCACACTGAAGCTTTCTTT | CSARASHTEAFF
. | TRBJ1-6 | TRBV18 | . | TGTGCCAGCTCAGCCACCTGGGGGGATTCACCCCTCCACTTT | CASSATWGDSPLHF
. | TRBJ1-6 | TRBV12-3/TRBV12-4 | many | TGTGCCAGCAGTTTCGGGGCCCTGGACTCACCCCTCCACTTT | CASSFGALDSPLHF
. | TRBJ2-4 | TRBV9 | . | TGTGCCAGCAGCGTATCCCCGGACGCGAACATTCAGTACTTC | CASSVSPDANIQYF
TRBD1 | TRBJ1-1 | TRBV5-1 | . | TGCGCCAGCAGCCCCCTGACAGGGGCCAACACTGAAGCTTTCTTT | CASSPLTGANTEAFF
. | TRBJ1-1 | TRBV7-9 | many | TGTGCCAGCACCCTAATAGAAATGAACACTGAAGCTTTCTTT | CASTLIEMNTEAFF
TRBD1 | TRBJ1-3 | TRBV19 | . | TGTGCCAGTAGTACCCCCGGGACAGGGTACGGAAACACCATATATTTT | CASSTPGTGYGNTIYF
. | TRBJ1-6 | TRBV12-3/TRBV12-4 | many | TGTGCCAGCAGTCCTTCCGGGACCGCAAATTCACCCCTCCACTTT | CASSPSGTANSPLHF
. | TRBJ1-1 | TRBV12-3/TRBV12-4 | few | TGTGCCAGCAATACCCCGACAGTGAACACTGAAGCTTTCTTT | CASNTPTVNTEAFF
. | TRBJ2-7 | TRBV28 | few | TGTGCCAGCAGCAGCGGCCCACCGCGACACGGGTACGAGCAGTACTTC | CASSSGPPRHGYEQYF
TRBD1 | TRBJ2-5 | TRBV18 | few | TGTGCCAGCTCACTCCGGGACAGGGGGAGGCAAGAGACCCAGTACTTC | CASSLRDRGRQETQYF
. | TRBJ1-2 | TRBV20-1 | many | TGCAGTGCTAGAGATTCGGGGGCCCTACTGAACTATGGCTACACCTTC | CSARDSGALLNYGYTF
. | TRBJ2-7 | TRBV13 | . | TGTGCCAGCAGCCCGGCTGGGGTCCCCTACGAGCAGTACTTC | CASSPAGVPYEQYF
. | TRBJ1-1 | TRBV7-9 | many | TGTGCCAGCAGCTTGGCGGTCCCACCCCCTGAAGCTTTCTTT | CASSLAVPPPEAFF
TRBD1 | TRBJ1-6 | TRBV6-1 | . | TGTGCCAGCCGTGACCCTCGGACAGGGGATTCACCCCTCCACTTT | CASRDPRTGDSPLHF
. | TRBJ1-6 | TRBV9 | many | TGTGCCAGCGCTGACGGATATAATTCACCCCTCCACTTT | CASADGYNSPLHF
. | TRBJ2-6 | TRBV20-1 | many | TGCAGTGCTAGATCTACAGGGTCTGGGGCCAACGTCCTGACTTTC | CSARSTGSGANVLTF
. | TRBJ2-5 | TRBV15 | many | TGTGCCACCAGCAGCCTCAGGGTAGGGGGGCAAAAAGAGACCCAGTACTTC | CATSSLRVGGQKETQYF
TRBD1 | TRBJ1-4 | TRBV12-3/TRBV12-4 | . | TGTGCCAGCAGTCCGGACAGGGGGCTGAGTAATGAAAAACTGTTTTTT | CASSPDRGLSNEKLFF
. | TRBJ1-1 | TRBV29-1 | many | TGCAGTATGACGGAAGTTTCCATCGGTACTGAAGCTTTCTTT | CSMTEVSIGTEAFF
. | TRBJ2-5 | TRBV20-1 | many | TGCAGTGCCTGGGGGGCCGGGGAGACCCAGTACTTC | CSAWGAGETQYF
. | TRBJ1-1 | TRBV6-8 | few | TGTGCCAGCAGTTACTCGACTACACAGGTTAAGAACACTGAAGCTTTCTTT | CASSYSTTQVKNTEAFF
TRBD1 | TRBJ2-2 | TRBV20-1 | . | TGCAGTGCTAGGACAGGGGGCGCGACCGGGGAGCTGTTTTTT | CSARTGGATGELFF
. | TRBJ2-2 | TRBV12-3/TRBV12-4 | many | TGTGCCAGCAACTTACGGCTCGCCAACACCGGGGAGCTGTTTTTT | CASNLRLANTGELFF
TRBD2 | TRBJ2-5 | TRBV11-2 | . | TGTGCCAGCAGGACTAGCGGGGGCCCGGAGACCCAGTACTTC | CASRTSGGPETQYF
. | TRBJ1-1 | TRBV12-3/TRBV12-4 | few | TGTGCCAGTTTTGGGCAGCGGGGCACTGAAGCTTTCTTT | CASFGQRGTEAFF
TRBD1 | TRBJ1-1 | TRBV29-1 | many | TGCAGCGTTTCACCGACAGGGGCAACTGAAGCTTTCTTT | CSVSPTGATEAFF
TRBD2 | TRBJ2-5 | TRBV6-5 | many | TGTGCCAGCAGGACGGGGGGGCAAGAGACCCAGTACTTC | CASRTGGQETQYF
. | TRBJ2-2 | TRBV7-2 | . | TGTGCCAGCAGCTTAGTCTTAAGGTTCGGGGAGCTGTTTTTT | CASSLVLRFGELFF
. | TRBJ1-2 | TRBV27 | many | TGTGCCAGCAGTTTAGAGGGGCGGTATGGCTACACCTTC | CASSLEGRYGYTF
. | TRBJ1-2 | TRBV6-1 | . | TGTGCCATTATCCGCTCGGGGGTCTATGGCTACACCTTC | CAIIRSGVYGYTF
TRBD1 | TRBJ2-7 | TRBV12-3/TRBV12-4 | many | TGTGCCAGCAGTTTATGGGGCAGGGGGCTAGTCTACGAGCAGTACTTC | CASSLWGRGLVYEQYF
TRBD1 | TRBJ1-1 | TRBV20-1 | . | TGCAGTGCTGCGGACAGGAAGAACACTGAAGCTTTCTTT | CSAADRKNTEAFF
. | TRBJ1-5 | TRBV7-9 | few | TGTGCCAGCAGCTTAGGCGCTGGGCCCCAGCATTTT | CASSLGAGPQHF
. | TRBJ1-2 | TRBV6-1 | . | TGTGCCAGCAGTGACCACGGGGGCTATGGCTACACCTTC | CASSDHGGYGYTF
. | TRBJ2-5 | TRBV13 | . | TGTGCCAGCAGCTCGAGGGGGGCGGGAATCCAAGAGACCCAGTACTTC | CASSSRGAGIQETQYF
. | TRBJ2-7 | TRBV4-1 | many | TGCGCCAGCAGCCCTCCACTACGGGTAGACGAGCAGTACTTC | CASSPPLRVDEQYF
. | TRBJ2-5 | TRBV2 | . | TGTGCCAGCTATACAGGGGACTTGGGGAGCCAGTACTTC | CASYTGDLGSQYF
TRBD1 | TRBJ1-1 | TRBV5-1 | many | TGCGCCAGCAGCTTGGGACAGGGGGAGGGGAACACTGAAGCTTTCTTT | CASSLGQGEGNTEAFF